This TCR beta chain was documented in a study of response to subunit inactivated influenza vaccine (dated 2018 in TCRdb). With respect to the entire study: Deep quantitative T cell receptor repertoire profiling was used in the study to track responses to a trivalent subunit inactivated influenza vaccine.

This clonotype was recorded a few times. No antigen is known for it. No qualities accompany the bases; no much larger clone lies one base away. The full study reports these points: According to the authors, only a limited number of new T cells may be recruited by each seasonal influenza vaccination.

The receptor library was made with RT-PCR. This sample was sequenced with an Illumina HiSeq 2500. Starting from the raw public reads, TCRdb applied fastp trimming at Q25, assembled clones with MiXCR and retained in-frame beta chains. Entries are consolidated by CDR3 protein sequence, retaining the most common genes and DNA. The sample has about 500,000 distinct CDR3 sequences on record, approximately 16% of them singletons. The ten top clones hold 2.5% to 3.5% of the sample. Looking up the germline V gene yields CDR1 SGHRS and CDR2 YFSETQ. Relative to germline, V is 3 bases shorter and J is 1 base shorter, with 12 bases between their ends. Counted from cysteine to phenylalanine, this CDR3 has 15 amino acids. Just CDR3 DNA is preserved here, 45 bases in frame from base 1.

The starting material was CD4+ T cells sorted from PBMCs, obtained about 24 months after vaccination. The V gene is TRBV5-1 and the J gene is TRBJ2-3, with TRBD2 as a weak D call on 6 bases. The receptor's source is a man between 45 and 75 years old who received an inactivated influenza vaccine. Donor details come from another sample of the same person, matched by shared clones. The base sequence is TGCGCCAGCAGCTCAATCTGGGGGGGCACAGATACGCAGTATTTT. This gives the protein CASSSIWGGTDTQYF.